This TCR beta chain was identified during a study of T cells in Graves' hyperthyroidism and ophthalmopathy. Amplification of TCR beta CDR3 regions was performed using RNA transcripts as template. TCR CDR3 underwent first-round RT-PCR with the HTBI primer set. TCRdb used MiXCR to reprocess the multiplex PCR reads, holding one entry per CDR3 protein. The table includes roughly 300,000 distinct CDR3 sequences, approximately 13% detected once. The sample holds many counts of this clonotype. V lost 8 bases and J 6 bases, leaving 23 bases between the germline ends. CDR3 length: 16 amino acids. Patients counted as stable if ophthalmopathy did not develop within 18 months.

The sample was blood. The chain employs TRBV12-3 or TRBV12-4 and TRBJ2-1; no clear D gene. This sequence was found in a young woman with Graves' hyperthyroidism. Here the CDR3 reads CASSSLLMDGRNEQFF. In DNA, the CDR3 is TGTGCCAGCTCCTCTCTTCTCATGGACGGTCGCAATGAGCAGTTCTTC.